A selection of T cell receptor beta chains follows, all from one sample in a study of OX40 agonist ivuxolimab in advanced cancers. Clones were sequenced by immunoSEQ multiplex PCR, and TCRdb holds only the in-frame ones, with some missing. The table includes approximately 74,000 clones, approximately 90% detected once. The sample in question was CD4+ or CD8+ T cells sorted from blood, obtained in a trial of the OX40 agonist ivuxolimab. Source of these receptors: an adult with an advanced solid tumor such as melanoma, head and neck, liver or kidney cancer. The CDR3 runs from the conserved cysteine through the conserved F or W. A D gene is named only where the DNA matches it firmly. Part of the rows lack a size; the others show once, few, many or a class for expanded clones.

d_call: TRBD1; v_call: TRBV5-1; clone_size: NA; j_call: TRBJ2-1; cdr3_aa: CASSLSDRDNEQFF; cdr3_nt: TGCGCCAGCAGCTTGAGCGACAGGGACAATGAGCAGTTCTTC
d_call: NA; v_call: TRBV5-1; clone_size: NA; j_call: TRBJ2-7; cdr3_aa: CASSYRDQGDSYEQYF; cdr3_nt: TGCGCCAGCAGCTACAGGGACCAAGGGGATTCCTACGAGCAGTACTTC
d_call: NA; v_call: TRBV11-2; clone_size: NA; j_call: TRBJ2-7; cdr3_aa: CASSLEVGASAYEQYF; cdr3_nt: TGTGCCAGCAGCTTAGAGGTCGGCGCGTCCGCCTACGAGCAGTACTTC
d_call: TRBD2; v_call: TRBV29-1; clone_size: NA; j_call: TRBJ2-7; cdr3_aa: CSVRLAGAYEQYF; cdr3_nt: TGCAGCGTGAGACTAGCGGGAGCCTACGAGCAGTACTTC
d_call: TRBD2; v_call: TRBV15; clone_size: NA; j_call: TRBJ2-7; cdr3_aa: CATSRGGGLDPSYEQYF; cdr3_nt: TGTGCCACCAGCAGAGGGGGGGGACTAGACCCCTCCTACGAGCAGTACTTC
d_call: NA; v_call: TRBV11-3; clone_size: NA; j_call: TRBJ2-5; cdr3_aa: CASSSRIGATQYF; cdr3_nt: TGTGCCAGCAGCTCGAGGATTGGGGCGACCCAGTACTTC
d_call: TRBD1; v_call: TRBV18; clone_size: NA; j_call: TRBJ2-6; cdr3_aa: CASSSLTGTGANVLTF; cdr3_nt: TGTGCCAGCTCATCCTTGACAGGGACTGGGGCCAACGTCCTGACTTTC
d_call: TRBD1; v_call: TRBV2; clone_size: NA; j_call: TRBJ1-5; cdr3_aa: CASRNLRGSQPQHF; cdr3_nt: TGTGCCAGCAGGAACCTCAGGGGGAGTCAGCCCCAGCATTTT
d_call: TRBD1; v_call: TRBV2; clone_size: once; j_call: TRBJ1-3; cdr3_aa: CASSADRGEANTIYF; cdr3_nt: TGTGCCAGTAGCGCGGACAGGGGGGAAGCGAACACCATATATTTT
d_call: NA; v_call: TRBV18; clone_size: NA; j_call: TRBJ2-1; cdr3_aa: CASSPPSFNEQFF; cdr3_nt: TGTGCCAGCTCACCACCGTCCTTCAATGAGCAGTTCTTC
d_call: NA; v_call: TRBV14; clone_size: NA; j_call: TRBJ1-4; cdr3_aa: CASSQKKWGHTNEKLFF; cdr3_nt: TGTGCCAGCAGCCAAAAAAAGTGGGGGCACACTAATGAAAAACTGTTTTTT
d_call: NA; v_call: TRBV6-5; clone_size: NA; j_call: TRBJ1-6; cdr3_aa: CASSPLSGRYSPLHF; cdr3_nt: TGTGCCAGCAGCCCCTTGAGCGGGAGGTATTCACCCCTCCACTTT
d_call: NA; v_call: TRBV5-4; clone_size: NA; j_call: TRBJ2-2; cdr3_aa: CASSLQQNTGELFF; cdr3_nt: TGTGCCAGCAGCTTGCAACAGAACACCGGGGAGCTGTTTTTT
d_call: NA; v_call: TRBV29-1; clone_size: NA; j_call: TRBJ2-1; cdr3_aa: CSVEPLSGGYNEQFF; cdr3_nt: TGCAGCGTTGAACCCCTGTCCGGAGGGTACAATGAGCAGTTCTTC
d_call: TRBD1; v_call: TRBV5-1; clone_size: NA; j_call: TRBJ2-3; cdr3_aa: CASSREDRGGGTDTQYF; cdr3_nt: TGCGCCAGCAGCCGGGAGGACAGGGGAGGGGGCACAGATACGCAGTATTTT
d_call: TRBD1; v_call: TRBV28; clone_size: few; j_call: TRBJ2-5; cdr3_aa: CASSSPFTGGETQYF; cdr3_nt: TGTGCCAGCAGTTCCCCATTTACAGGGGGAGAGACCCAGTACTTC
d_call: TRBD2; v_call: TRBV9; clone_size: once; j_call: TRBJ2-1; cdr3_aa: CASSGGTSGRHYNEQFF; cdr3_nt: TGTGCCAGCAGCGGAGGGACTAGCGGGAGACACTACAATGAGCAGTTCTTC
d_call: NA; v_call: TRBV5-1; clone_size: NA; j_call: TRBJ1-1; cdr3_aa: CASSMTSVGTEAFF; cdr3_nt: TGCGCCAGCAGCATGACGAGCGTGGGCACTGAAGCTTTCTTT
d_call: NA; v_call: TRBV6-6; clone_size: NA; j_call: TRBJ2-7; cdr3_aa: CASSPAGVWQYF; cdr3_nt: TGTGCCAGCAGCCCGGCAGGCGTTTGGCAGTACTTC
d_call: NA; v_call: TRBV5-6; clone_size: NA; j_call: TRBJ2-5; cdr3_aa: CASTRTVGETQYF; cdr3_nt: TGTGCCAGCACCAGGACGGTGGGAGAGACCCAGTACTTC
d_call: NA; v_call: TRBV7-7; clone_size: NA; j_call: TRBJ2-2; cdr3_aa: CASSLTGPGHTGELFF; cdr3_nt: TGTGCCAGCAGTCTGACTGGTCCAGGGCACACCGGGGAGCTGTTTTTT
d_call: TRBD2; v_call: TRBV30; clone_size: NA; j_call: TRBJ2-1; cdr3_aa: CAWSVPSSGRLNEQFF; cdr3_nt: TGTGCCTGGAGTGTACCCTCTAGCGGAAGGTTGAATGAGCAGTTCTTC
d_call: NA; v_call: TRBV19; clone_size: NA; j_call: TRBJ1-5; cdr3_aa: CASSNREGQPQHF; cdr3_nt: TGTGCCAGTAGTAACAGGGAGGGTCAGCCCCAGCATTTT
d_call: NA; v_call: TRBV25-1; clone_size: NA; j_call: TRBJ2-7; cdr3_aa: CASSEWKGEQYF; cdr3_nt: TGTGCCAGCAGTGAATGGAAAGGCGAGCAGTACTTC